Each of the 10 T cell receptor beta chains below was sequenced from the same sample in a study of blood T cells in healthy people across ages. A second roughly 6 to 11 cycle PCR used barcoded and J-beta primers. MiXCR, run by TCRdb on the 5' RACE reads, gives a single entry per CDR3 protein. Seen here are roughly 560,000 distinct CDR3 sequences, more than 20% observed once, and the top ten hold approximately 8.7%. These records were also assigned to another study, of T cells of mothers and their children.

Sample: blood. Receptor source: a boy younger than 18 in good health.

This clonotype was counted between two and nine times. The rearrangement uses TRBV7-3 and TRBJ2-3, with D uncertain. V was cut by 5 bases and J by 4 bases, with 13 bases left in between. The germline gives CDR1 SGHTA, CDR2 FQGTGA. The CDR3 sequence is 14 residues long. This chain's CDR3 is CASSPPLVADTQYF. The CDR3 coding sequence is TGTGCCAGCAGCCCCCCCTTGGTGGCAGATACGCAGTATTTT.

This clonotype appeared a single time. The V and J genes are TRBV15 and TRBJ2-5, with 12 bases lining up with TRBD2. Looked up from germline, CDR1 is LNHNV and CDR2 is YYDKDF (reference sequence). This CDR3 contains 19 residues. V lost 0 bases to trimming and J lost 4 bases; unmatched junction nucleotides: 12. The CDR3 nucleotides are TGTGCCACCAGCAGAGATCGGGCTAGCGGGAGGGCCTTGTCAGAGACCCAGTACTTC. Protein product: CATSRDRASGRALSETQYF.

The chain employs TRBV5-6 and TRBJ2-3, with 7 bases lining up with TRBD1. The J segment lost 10 bases and the V segment lost 2 bases, leaving 10 bases of the junction unmatched. In germline, CDR1 is SGHDT, CDR2 YYEEEE. The CDR3 runs 14 residues. CDR3 sequence: CASSFFASGQSQYF. The CDR3 DNA follows: TGTGCCAGCAGCTTCTTCGCCTCGGGACAGTCGCAGTATTTT.

The sample holds a few counts of this clonotype. The chain carries TRBV12-3 or TRBV12-4 and TRBJ2-5; D unresolved. The CDR3 covers 13 residues. Trimming stripped 3 bases from V and 9 bases from J, with 14 bases between. CDR3 nucleotide sequence: TGTGCCAGCAGTTTCGGGTACGGCTCAGCCCAGTACTTC. Its translation: CASSFGYGSAQYF.

The gene calls are TRBV7-6 and TRBJ1-4; D may be TRBD1 (6 bases). V gave up 4 bases and J gave up 5 bases, with 11 bases separating them. The CDR3 contains 14 residues. CDR1 is SGHVS, CDR2 FNYEAQ, per germline. The CDR3 loop reads CASSSDSVNEKLFF. For the CDR3, the DNA is TGTGCCAGCAGCTCGGACAGCGTGAATGAAAAACTGTTTTTT.

This clonotype has just a few counts. V is TRBV6-1 and J is TRBJ2-7, with D perhaps assigned TRBD1 or TRBD2 (5 bases each). Germline values: CDR1 MNHNS, CDR2 SASEGT. Deletions cut 5 bases from V and 4 bases from J, with 15 bases between. This CDR3 comprises 14 residues. CDR3 sequence: CASSSAGTIYEQYF. The CDR3 nucleotides are TGTGCCAGCAGTTCTGCAGGGACCATTTACGAGCAGTACTTC.

The gene calls are TRBV3-1 and TRBJ2-1; 10 bases map to TRBD2. CDR1 and CDR2 (germline): LGHDT, YNNKEL (reference sequence). After removal of 4 bases from V and 15 bases from J, the junction contained 6 bases not matched to a gene. This CDR3 region has 12 residues. The CDR3 DNA reads TGTGCCAGCAGCCCCAGCGGGGGGGCCTTGTTCTTC. It encodes CASSPSGGALFF.

This clonotype was observed a few times. V is TRBV20-1 and J is TRBJ2-5; TRBD2 aligns across 11 bases. CDR1 and CDR2 (germline): DFQATT, SNEGSKA (reference sequence). The CDR3 has 17 residues. After removal of 0 bases from V and 1 base from J, the junction contained 7 bases not matched to a gene. CDR3 in DNA: TGCAGTGCTAGAGATAGAACTAGCGGGGGTCTCCAAGAGACCCAGTACTTC. Protein: CSARDRTSGGLQETQYF.

The CDR3 protein is CASKIPFGGRTTRKLFF. The CDR3 nucleotides are TGTGCCAGCAAAATACCATTCGGAGGCAGAACGACCCGAAAACTGTTTTTT. The chain recombines TRBV6-1 with TRBJ1-4; D is ambiguous. This CDR3 is 17 amino acids long. Germline V gene data show CDR1 as MNHNS and CDR2 as SASEGT. The germline V and J ends were trimmed by 7 bases and 10 bases, with 28 bases remaining between them.

Comment on this clonotype: A much larger clone lies a single base off, so this may be a read error. Without the conserved terminal phenylalanine or tryptophan, this CDR3 likely stems from a read error. The chain couples TRBV20-1 to TRBJ2-7; D gene uncertain. This CDR3 contains 15 residues. Germline CDR1 is DFQATT and CDR2 is SNEGSKA (reference sequence). The germline V and J ends were trimmed by 0 bases and 7 bases, with 19 bases remaining between them. CDR3 sequence (DNA): TGCAGTGCTAGAGATATTGGGTGGCTTAGGAAAGAGCAGTACTCC. Translated, it gives CSARDIGWLRKEQYS.